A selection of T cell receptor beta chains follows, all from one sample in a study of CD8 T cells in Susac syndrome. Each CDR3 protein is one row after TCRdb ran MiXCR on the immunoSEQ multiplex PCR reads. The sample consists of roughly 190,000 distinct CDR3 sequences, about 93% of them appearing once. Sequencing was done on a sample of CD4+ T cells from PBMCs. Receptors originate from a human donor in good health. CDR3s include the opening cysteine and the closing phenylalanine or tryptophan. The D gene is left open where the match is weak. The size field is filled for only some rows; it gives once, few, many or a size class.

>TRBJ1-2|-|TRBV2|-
CASSGRGRGLGGYTF
TGTGCCAGCAGTGGAAGGGGTAGGGGTTTGGGTGGCTACACCTTC
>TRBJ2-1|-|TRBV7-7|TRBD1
CASSVGTGAYNEQFF
TGTGCTAGCAGCGTCGGGACAGGGGCCTACAATGAGCAGTTCTTC
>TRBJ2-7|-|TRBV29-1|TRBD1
CSGGQAGGSYEQYF
TGCAGCGGAGGGCAGGCAGGGGGCTCCTACGAGCAGTACTTC
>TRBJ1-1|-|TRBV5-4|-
CASSVPAPDTEAFF
TGTGCCAGCAGCGTCCCGGCCCCTGACACTGAAGCTTTCTTT
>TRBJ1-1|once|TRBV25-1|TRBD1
CASSALTGGTEAFF
TGTGCCAGCAGTGCTCTTACAGGGGGCACTGAAGCTTTCTTT
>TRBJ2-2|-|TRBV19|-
CASSIHTGELFF
TGTGCCAGTAGTATTCACACCGGGGAGCTGTTTTTT
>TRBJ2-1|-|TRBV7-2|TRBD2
CASSWTSAWSFF
TGTGCCAGCAGCTGGACTAGCGCCTGGTCATTCTTC
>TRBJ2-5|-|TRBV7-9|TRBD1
CASSLTGDGQYF
TGTGCCAGCAGCCTTACAGGGGATGGCCAGTACTTC
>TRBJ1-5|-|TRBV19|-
CASSIDPPIGGTGNQPQHF
TGTGCCAGTAGTATAGATCCACCAATTGGGGGAACGGGCAATCAGCCCCAGCATTTT
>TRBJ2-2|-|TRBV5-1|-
CASSLEASSAGELFF
TGCGCCAGCAGCTTGGAGGCTAGTTCGGCCGGGGAGCTGTTTTTT
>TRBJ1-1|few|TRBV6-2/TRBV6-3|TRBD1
CASSLDRGRNTEAFF
TGTGCCAGCAGCCTAGACAGGGGCCGGAACACTGAAGCTTTCTTT
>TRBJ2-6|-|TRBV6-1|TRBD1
CASSPLGQGSSGANVLTF
TGTGCCAGCAGCCCCCTGGGACAGGGAAGCTCTGGGGCCAACGTCCTGACTTTC
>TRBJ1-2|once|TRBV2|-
CASSLRTETNYGYTF
TGTGCCAGCAGTCTTCGGACTGAGACTAACTATGGCTACACCTTC
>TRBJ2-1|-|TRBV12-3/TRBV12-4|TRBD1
CASSRAGQGNEQFF
TGTGCCAGCAGTCGGGCGGGACAGGGCAATGAGCAGTTCTTC
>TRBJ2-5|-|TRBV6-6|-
CASSYGTGLETQYF
TGTGCCAGCAGTTACGGTACAGGGTTGGAGACCCAGTACTTC
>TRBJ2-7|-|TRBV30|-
CAWTSPGRRGEQYF
TGTGCCTGGACCTCCCCCGGGCGGAGAGGCGAGCAGTACTTC
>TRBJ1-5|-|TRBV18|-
CASSPNREQPQHF
TGTGCCAGCTCACCAAACCGGGAACAGCCCCAGCATTTT
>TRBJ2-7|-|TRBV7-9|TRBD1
CASSGLRDRVYEQYF
TGTGCCAGCAGTGGTCTCCGGGACAGGGTGTACGAGCAGTACTTC
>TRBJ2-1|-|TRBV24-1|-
CATSDWGEQFF
TGTGCCACCAGTGATTGGGGCGAGCAGTTCTTC
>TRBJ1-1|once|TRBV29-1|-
CSVTQNTEAFF
TGCAGCGTAACACAGAACACTGAAGCTTTCTTT
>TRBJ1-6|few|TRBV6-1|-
CASVEGNGRGALHF
TGTGCCAGCGTGGAAGGAAATGGGCGAGGGGCCCTCCACTTT
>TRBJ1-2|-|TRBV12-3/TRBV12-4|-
CASSSGPWNGYTF
TGTGCCAGCAGCTCCGGACCCTGGAATGGCTACACCTTC
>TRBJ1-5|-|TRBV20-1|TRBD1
CSARGPVRQGPTPQHF
TGCAGTGCTAGAGGCCCTGTACGACAGGGGCCCACGCCCCAGCATTTT
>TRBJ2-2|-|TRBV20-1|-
CSASRTNTGELFF
TGCAGTGCTAGCAGGACGAACACCGGGGAGCTGTTTTTT
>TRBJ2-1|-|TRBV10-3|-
CAIRGAGDNEQFF
TGTGCCATCCGAGGAGCGGGTGACAATGAGCAGTTCTTC
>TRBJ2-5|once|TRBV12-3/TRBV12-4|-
CASNLRGRETQYF
TGTGCCAGCAACTTGCGCGGTCGTGAGACCCAGTACTTC
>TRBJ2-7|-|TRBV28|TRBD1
CASSTGTGTYEQYF
TGTGCCAGCAGTACCGGGACAGGGACCTACGAGCAGTACTTC
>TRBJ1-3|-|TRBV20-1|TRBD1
CSAKTGDGNTIYF
TGCAGTGCTAAGACAGGGGATGGAAACACCATATATTTT
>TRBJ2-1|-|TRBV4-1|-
CASSQDPGNEQFF
TGCGCCAGCAGCCAAGATCCGGGGAATGAGCAGTTCTTC
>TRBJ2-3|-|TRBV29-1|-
CSVEAGGDTQYF
TGCAGCGTTGAGGCAGGCGGGGATACGCAGTATTTT
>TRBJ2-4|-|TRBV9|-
CASSVAPPTAGAKNIQYF
TGTGCCAGCAGCGTAGCCCCACCGACCGCCGGAGCCAAAAACATTCAGTACTTC
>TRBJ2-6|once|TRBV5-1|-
CATRGTETASGANVLTF
TGCGCCACCAGAGGGACCGAAACCGCATCTGGGGCCAACGTCCTGACTTTC
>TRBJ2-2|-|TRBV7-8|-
CASMVSGQNTGELFF
TGTGCCAGCATGGTTAGCGGCCAGAACACCGGGGAGCTGTTTTTT
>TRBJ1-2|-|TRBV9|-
CASSGTALGYGYTF
TGTGCCAGCAGCGGGACGGCCCTGGGCTATGGCTACACCTTC
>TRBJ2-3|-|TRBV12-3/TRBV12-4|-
CASSGQGTDTQYF
TGTGCCAGCAGCGGGCAGGGCACAGATACGCAGTATTTT
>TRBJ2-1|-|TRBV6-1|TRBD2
CASGGGVGNEQFF
TGTGCCAGCGGGGGGGGAGTAGGCAATGAGCAGTTCTTC
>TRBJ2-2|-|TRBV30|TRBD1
CAWRTGQNTGELFF
TGTGCCTGGAGGACAGGGCAGAACACCGGGGAGCTGTTTTTT
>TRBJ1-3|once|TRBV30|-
CAWSPTGRVTGNTIYF
TGTGCCTGGAGTCCTACAGGGAGGGTAACTGGAAACACCATATATTTT
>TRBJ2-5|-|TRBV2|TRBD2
CASSPAGGPSYQETQYF
TGTGCCAGCAGCCCAGCGGGGGGGCCGTCGTACCAAGAGACCCAGTACTTC
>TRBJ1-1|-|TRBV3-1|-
CASRNGGGTEAFF
TGTGCCAGCAGAAACGGGGGGGGAACTGAAGCTTTCTTT
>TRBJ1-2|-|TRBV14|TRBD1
CASSHVGTGGPWGYTF
TGTGCCAGCAGCCACGTCGGGACAGGGGGCCCCTGGGGCTACACCTTC
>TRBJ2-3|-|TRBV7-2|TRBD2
CASSSGGWEDTQYF
TGTGCCAGCAGCTCGGGGGGTTGGGAAGATACGCAGTATTTT
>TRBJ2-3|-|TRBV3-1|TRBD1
CASSQLGLGQGAADTQYF
TGTGCCAGCAGCCAACTAGGTCTGGGACAGGGGGCTGCAGATACGCAGTATTTT
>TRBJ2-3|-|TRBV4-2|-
CASSSRSVIADTQYF
TGTGCCAGCAGCTCTCGTAGCGTTATAGCAGATACGCAGTATTTT
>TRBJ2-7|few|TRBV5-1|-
CASSLTGYEQYF
TGTGCCAGCAGCTTGACTGGGTACGAGCAGTACTTC
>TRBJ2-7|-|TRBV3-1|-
CASSASGTEYEQYF
TGTGCCAGCAGCGCCTCCGGGACTGAATACGAGCAGTACTTC